This T cell receptor (beta chain) was identified in a study of control samples from healthy donors and cancer patients. Data came from immunoSEQ multiplex PCR; TCRdb stores just in-frame clones and leaves some out. The sample comprises approximately 100,000 clones, roughly 78% of which are singletons, and roughly 2% rests with the top ten. Specimen: blood. The sequence was obtained from a man aged 55 to 70 in good health.

DNA of the CDR3: TGTGCCAGCAGGATCACCTTGGAGGGTTATGGCTACACCTTC. It encodes CASRITLEGYGYTF. This sequence joins TRBV7-2 and TRBJ1-2; unclear D gene. V shed 6 bases and J shed 5 bases, with 16 bases lying between them. The CDR3 spans 14 residues. Looked up from germline, CDR1 is SGHTA and CDR2 is FQGNSA.